This entry features one TCR beta chain sequence. The data belong to a study of OX40 agonist ivuxolimab in advanced cancers. Method: immunoSEQ multiplex PCR; TCRdb's copy keeps in-frame clones and lacks some. This table has approximately 19,000 clones, about 86% appearing once. Deletions cut 0 bases from V and 1 base from J, with 9 bases between. This CDR3 contains 15 residues. CDR1 SGHAT and CDR2 FQNNGV come from the germline V gene. The TCR sequence derives from an adult with an advanced solid tumor such as melanoma, head and neck, liver or kidney cancer. The rearrangement uses TRBV11-2 and TRBJ2-5; possibly TRBD1 for D (6 bases). Material: CD4+ or CD8+ T cells sorted from blood, obtained in a trial of the OX40 agonist ivuxolimab. This chain's CDR3 is CASSLELGAQETQYF. The CDR3 bases are TGTGCCAGCAGCTTAGAACTGGGGGCCCAAGAGACCCAGTACTTC. Together with reference TRBV11-2 and TRBJ2-5, the CDR3 gives the full variable domain: EAGVAQSPRYKIIEKRQSVAFWCNPISGHATLYWYQQILGQGPKLLIQFQNNGVVDDSQLPKDRFSAERLKGVDSTLKIQPAKLEDSAVYLCASSLELGAQETQYFGPGTRLLVL.